This T cell receptor beta chain was documented in a study of shared clonotypes between healthy human individuals. Study results and limitations: The study found roughly 5% of naive CD4 clonotypes shared across several donors. Unshared clonotypes carried lower generation probabilities than those common to all four donors.

Concerning this clone: Its antigen is currently unknown.

Trimming cost V 0 bases and J 0 bases, with 10 bases left between them. Germline V gene data show CDR1 as SGHRS and CDR2 as YFSETQ. CDR3 length: 16 residues. Libraries were prepared by immunoSEQ multiplex PCR; TCRdb keeps only in-frame clonotypes and omits some of them. Of about 1.1 million clones detected, approximately 80% appear once; the ten largest clones hold more than 0.45%. The specimen sequenced was memory CD4+ T cells from PBMCs. Subset in this sample: CD45RA-negative fraction. The rearrangement links TRBV5-1 to TRBJ1-3; D not resolved. This receptor was identified in a young man in good health. Some clones in this sample may be carry-over from other donors' samples. The CDR3 DNA reads TGCGCCAGCAGCTTGGCCATGGGAGTCTCTGGAAACACCATATATTTT. Amino acid sequence: CASSLAMGVSGNTIYF.